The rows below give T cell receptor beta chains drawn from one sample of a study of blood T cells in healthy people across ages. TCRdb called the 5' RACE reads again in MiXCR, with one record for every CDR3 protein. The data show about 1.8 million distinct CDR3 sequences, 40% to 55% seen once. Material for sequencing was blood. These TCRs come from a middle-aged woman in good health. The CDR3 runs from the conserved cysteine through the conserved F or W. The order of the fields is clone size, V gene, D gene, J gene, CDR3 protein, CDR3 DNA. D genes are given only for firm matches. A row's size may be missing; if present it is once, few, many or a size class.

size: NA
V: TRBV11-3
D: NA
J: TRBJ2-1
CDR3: CASSLGTRGGDEQFF
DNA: TGTGCCAGCAGCTTAGGAACCAGGGGAGGGGATGAGCAGTTCTTC

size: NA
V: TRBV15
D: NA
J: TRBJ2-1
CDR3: CATSRIQGNNEQFF
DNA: TGTGCCACCAGCAGGATACAGGGAAACAATGAGCAGTTCTTC

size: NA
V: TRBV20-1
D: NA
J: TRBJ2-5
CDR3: CSARERWETQYF
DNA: TGCAGTGCTAGAGAAAGGTGGGAGACCCAGTACTTC

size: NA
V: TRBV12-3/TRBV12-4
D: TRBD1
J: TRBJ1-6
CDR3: CASGDRGQNSPLHF
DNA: TGTGCCAGCGGGGACAGGGGTCAAAATTCACCCCTCCACTTT

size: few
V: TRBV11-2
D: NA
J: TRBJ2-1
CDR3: CASRLDRFLLYNEQFF
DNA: TGTGCCAGCAGACTAGACAGATTCCTTCTCTACAATGAGCAGTTCTTC

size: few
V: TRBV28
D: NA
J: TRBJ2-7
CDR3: CASSFYGQTNYEQYF
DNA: TGTGCCAGCAGTTTTTACGGACAAACGAACTACGAGCAGTACTTC

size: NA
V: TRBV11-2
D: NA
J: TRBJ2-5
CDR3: CASSLDLGGDEQYF
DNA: TGTGCCAGCAGCTTAGATCTGGGAGGAGATGAGCAGTACTTC

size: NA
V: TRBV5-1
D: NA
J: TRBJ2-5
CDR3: CASSLAPGTSQETQYF
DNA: TGCGCCAGCAGCTTGGCGCCCGGGACATCCCAAGAGACCCAGTACTTC

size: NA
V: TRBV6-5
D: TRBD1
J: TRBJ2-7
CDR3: CASSVGQARYEQYF
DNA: TGTGCCAGCAGTGTAGGACAGGCGCGCTACGAGCAGTACTTC

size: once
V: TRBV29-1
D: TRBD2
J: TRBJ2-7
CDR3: CSVETGGGSYEQYF
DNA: TGCAGCGTGGAAACGGGAGGGGGGTCCTACGAGCAGTACTTC

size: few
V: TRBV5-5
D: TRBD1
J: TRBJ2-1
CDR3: CASSFRDRGGYNEQFF
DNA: TGTGCCAGCAGCTTCCGGGACAGGGGAGGCTACAATGAGCAGTTCTTC

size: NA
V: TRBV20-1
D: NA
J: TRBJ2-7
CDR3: CSAEGARGFQEAQYF
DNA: TGCAGTGCGGAAGGAGCAAGGGGATTCCAAGAGGCCCAGTACTTC

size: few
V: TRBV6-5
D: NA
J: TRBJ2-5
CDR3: CASSRTAGTQYF
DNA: TGTGCCAGCAGCAGGACCGCCGGGACCCAGTACTTC

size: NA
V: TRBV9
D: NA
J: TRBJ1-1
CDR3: CASSSRDGGEAFF
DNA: TGTGCCAGCAGCTCCCGAGACGGGGGTGAAGCTTTCTTT

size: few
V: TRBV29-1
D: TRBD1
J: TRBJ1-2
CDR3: CSVNPEGQNYGYTF
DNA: TGCAGCGTAAATCCTGAGGGACAGAACTATGGCTACACCTTC

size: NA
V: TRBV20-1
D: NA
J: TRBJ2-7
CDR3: CSARDAGLWGYEQYF
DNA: TGCAGTGCTAGAGATGCGGGACTCTGGGGCTACGAGCAGTACTTC

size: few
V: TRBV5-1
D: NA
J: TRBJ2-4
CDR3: CASSLFLSAKNIQYF
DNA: TGCGCCAGCAGCTTGTTTCTGAGCGCCAAAAACATTCAGTACTTC

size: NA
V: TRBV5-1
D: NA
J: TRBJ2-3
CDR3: CASSLGHKFTDTQYF
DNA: TGCGCCAGCAGTTTAGGACACAAATTCACAGATACGCAGTATTTT

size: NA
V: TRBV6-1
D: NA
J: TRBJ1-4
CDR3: CASSVTRVTNEKLFF
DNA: TGTGCCAGCAGTGTAACCAGGGTCACCAATGAAAAACTGTTTTTT

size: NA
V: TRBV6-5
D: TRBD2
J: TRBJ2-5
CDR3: CASRGGTQTQYF
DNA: TGTGCCAGCAGGGGGGGGACTCAGACCCAGTACTTC

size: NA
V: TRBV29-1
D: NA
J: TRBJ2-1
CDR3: CSGHETGLFHNEQFF
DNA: TGCAGCGGACATGAAACAGGGCTTTTCCACAATGAGCAGTTCTTC

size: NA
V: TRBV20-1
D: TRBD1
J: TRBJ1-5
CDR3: CSARRGQGDNQPQHF
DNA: TGCAGTGCTAGAAGGGGACAGGGGGACAATCAGCCCCAGCATTTT

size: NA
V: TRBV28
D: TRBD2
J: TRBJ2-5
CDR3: CATALAGGGETQYF
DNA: TGTGCCACCGCTTTAGCGGGGGGAGGAGAGACCCAGTACTTC

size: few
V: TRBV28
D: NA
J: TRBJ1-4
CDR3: CASSHDYSTTNEKLFF
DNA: TGTGCCAGCAGTCACGACTACAGCACAACTAATGAAAAACTGTTTTTT

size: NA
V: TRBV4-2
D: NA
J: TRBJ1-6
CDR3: CASSQESTEITYNPPLHF
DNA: TGTGCCAGCAGCCAAGAAAGCACGGAGATTACCTATAATCCACCCCTCCACTTT

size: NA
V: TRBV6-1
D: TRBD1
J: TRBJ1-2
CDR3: CASSEEAGQVYGYTF
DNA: TGTGCCAGCAGTGAAGAAGCGGGACAGGTCTATGGCTACACCTTC

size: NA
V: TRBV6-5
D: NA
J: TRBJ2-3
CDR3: CASGRALNTQYF
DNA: TGTGCCAGCGGGCGGGCGCTAAATACGCAGTATTTT

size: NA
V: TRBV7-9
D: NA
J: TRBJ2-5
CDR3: CASSDAKYQETQYF
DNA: TGTGCCAGCAGCGACGCCAAGTACCAAGAGACCCAGTACTTC

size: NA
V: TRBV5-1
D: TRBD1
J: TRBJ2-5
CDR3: CASSLEDRGEETQYF
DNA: TGCGCCAGCAGCTTGGAGGACAGGGGCGAAGAGACCCAGTACTTC

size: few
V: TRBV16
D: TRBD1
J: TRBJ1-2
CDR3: CASSPRTGGWGYTF
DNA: TGTGCCAGCAGCCCCCGGACAGGGGGCTGGGGCTACACCTTC

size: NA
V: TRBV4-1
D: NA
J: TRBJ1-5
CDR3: CASSQDIGGSQPQHF
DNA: TGCGCCAGCAGCCAAGATATCGGGGGCAGTCAGCCCCAGCATTTT

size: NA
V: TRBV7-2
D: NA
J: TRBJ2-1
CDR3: CASSLAQATDWQFF
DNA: TGTGCCAGCAGCTTAGCGCAGGCGACGGATTGGCAGTTCTTC

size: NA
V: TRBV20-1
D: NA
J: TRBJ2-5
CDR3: CSAPLTVRETQYF
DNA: TGCAGTGCTCCGTTGACTGTCCGAGAGACCCAGTACTTC

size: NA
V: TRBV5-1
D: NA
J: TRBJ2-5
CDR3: CASSIQYQETQYF
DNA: TGCGCCAGCAGCATACAGTACCAAGAGACCCAGTACTTC

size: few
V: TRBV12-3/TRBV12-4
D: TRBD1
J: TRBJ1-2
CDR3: CASRRFRDSLSGYTF
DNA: TGTGCCAGCAGACGATTCAGGGACAGTCTTAGTGGCTACACCTTC

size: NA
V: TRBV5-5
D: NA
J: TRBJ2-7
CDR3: CASSVVSDGYEQYF
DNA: TGTGCCAGCAGCGTGGTTTCGGACGGCTACGAGCAGTACTTC

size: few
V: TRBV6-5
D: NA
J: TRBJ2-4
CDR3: CASSGGANIQYF
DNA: TGTGCCAGCAGTGGCGGGGCGAACATTCAGTACTTC

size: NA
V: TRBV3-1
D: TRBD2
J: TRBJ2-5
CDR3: CASSQERTSGSQETQYF
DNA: TGTGCCAGCAGCCAAGAACGGACTAGCGGAAGTCAAGAGACCCAGTACTTC

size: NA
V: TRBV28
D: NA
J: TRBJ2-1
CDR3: CASTQGGPDNEQFF
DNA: TGTGCCAGCACCCAAGGGGGGCCTGACAATGAGCAGTTCTTC

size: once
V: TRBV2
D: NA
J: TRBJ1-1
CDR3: CASSDWTPEDTEAFF
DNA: TGTGCCAGCAGTGATTGGACACCAGAGGACACTGAAGCTTTCTTT

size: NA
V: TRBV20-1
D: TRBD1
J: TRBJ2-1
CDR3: CSAPRTGGRNEQFF
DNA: TGCAGTGCCCCCCGGACAGGGGGCAGGAATGAGCAGTTCTTC

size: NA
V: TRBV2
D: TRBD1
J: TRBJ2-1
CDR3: CASSLRQGLWDEQFF
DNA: TGTGCCAGCAGTCTTAGACAGGGCCTATGGGATGAGCAGTTCTTC

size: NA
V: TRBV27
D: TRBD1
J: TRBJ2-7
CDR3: CASKAERRDRGKYKQYF
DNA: TGTGCCAGCAAAGCGGAGAGGCGGGACAGGGGAAAATACAAGCAGTACTTC

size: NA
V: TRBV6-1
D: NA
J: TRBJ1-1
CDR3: CASLEGGPGRTEAFF
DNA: TGTGCCAGCCTCGAGGGAGGCCCAGGGAGGACTGAAGCTTTCTTT